Presented here are 16 T cell receptor beta chains from one specimen sequenced in a study of T cell changes during pregnancy in multiple sclerosis. Assay used: immunoSEQ multiplex PCR; TCRdb lists only in-frame clones, some missing. The data contain roughly 39,000 clones, about 90% of them singletons. Sample: CD8+ T cells from peripheral blood mononuclear cells, taken after pregnancy. Source of these receptors: a female donor with multiple sclerosis, enrolled in a pregnancy study.

The CDR3 sequence is CASSWAGGNQPQHF. The CDR3 nucleotides are TGTGCCAGCAGTTGGGCAGGGGGAAATCAGCCCCAGCATTTT. V and J are TRBV28 and TRBJ1-5; 7 positions match TRBD1. V shed 4 bases and J 4 bases; nucleotides not matched to a gene: 4. Germline V gives CDR1 MDHEN, CDR2 SYDVKM. This CDR3 has 14 amino acids.

The V call is TRBV7-9, the J call TRBJ2-7; D is perhaps TRBD2 (5 bases). V was cut by 5 bases and J by 3 bases, with 11 bases left in between. Germline values: CDR1 SEHNR, CDR2 FQNEAQ (reference sequence). The CDR3 totals 13 residues. The CDR3 reads CASSRAGLYEQYF. Here the CDR3 DNA reads TGTGCCAGCAGCCGGGCCGGACTCTACGAGCAGTACTTC.

This chain connects TRBV5-1 to TRBJ2-7; 7 positions agree with TRBD2. V lost 0 bases and J lost 4; bases outside the gene matches: 7. There are 15 residues in the CDR3. In germline, CDR1 is SGHRS, CDR2 YFSETQ. The CDR3 nucleotides are TGCGCCAGCAGCTTGGGGACTAGTAATTCGTACGAGCAGTACTTC. This sequence encodes CASSLGTSNSYEQYF.

The chain recombines TRBV28 with TRBJ1-3; D might be TRBD1 (6 bases). The CDR3 extends over 14 amino acids. Germline V gives CDR1 MDHEN, CDR2 SYDVKM. Trimming left V 8 bases short and J 4 bases short, with 15 bases between. The CDR3 protein is CASSRQGTGNTIYF. The CDR3 nucleotides are TGTGCCAGCTCCCGGCAGGGGACCGGAAACACCATATATTTT.

V gene TRBV29-1 combines with J gene TRBJ2-7, with a weak D call TRBD1 (6 bases). Deletions cut 6 bases from V and 3 bases from J, with 9 bases between. The CDR3 is 11 amino acids. From germline, CDR1 is SQVTM and CDR2 ANQGSEA. The CDR3, as DNA: TGCAGCGTCCTGGACAGCTACGAGCAGTACTTC. It encodes CSVLDSYEQYF.

This rearrangement joins TRBV9 to TRBJ1-1; a possible D gene is TRBD1 (5 bases). Germline CDR1 reads SGDLS; CDR2 reads YYNGEE. The CDR3 runs to 13 residues. V gave up 0 bases and J gave up 4 bases, with 7 bases separating them. The CDR3 is CASSVGQTTEAFF. The CDR3 coding sequence is TGTGCCAGCAGCGTAGGACAGACCACTGAAGCTTTCTTT.

The chain recombines TRBV19 with TRBJ2-7; the D gene is possibly TRBD1 (5 bases). Germline values: CDR1 LNHDA, CDR2 SQIVND (reference sequence). The CDR3 loop spans 13 amino acids. The V end was cut by 5 bases, the J end by 3 bases, with 11 bases between. CDR3 in amino acids: CASSYAGNYEQYF. The CDR3 DNA sequence: TGTGCCAGTAGTTACGCAGGGAACTACGAGCAGTACTTC.

J is TRBJ2-7 and V is TRBV4-2; a weak D match, TRBD2 (5 bases). The V gene lost 1 base and the J gene lost 5 bases, with 21 bases spanning the gap. The germline CDR1 and CDR2 sequences are LGHNA and YNFKEQ. The CDR3 is 17 amino acids. The CDR3 region has the DNA TGTGCCAGCAGCCAAGTCATTAGGACTGGGAAGAATCACGAGCAGTACTTC. Protein sequence: CASSQVIRTGKNHEQYF.

The chain recombines TRBV5-1 with TRBJ2-5; TRBD1 aligns across 11 bases. The trim removed 3 bases at V and 6 bases at J, leaving 4 bases unmatched. Germline CDR1 and CDR2: SGHRS and YFSETQ. The CDR3 sequence is 14 residues long. Here the CDR3 DNA reads TGCGCCAGCAGCTGGGGACAGGGGGTAAAGACCCAGTACTTC. Translating it yields CASSWGQGVKTQYF.

This clone was seen just once. V is TRBV9 and J is TRBJ1-1; 9 nucleotides agree with TRBD1. Unmatched junction bases numbered 7, after V lost 1 base and J lost 3 bases. The CDR3 has 16 residues. CDR1 and CDR2 (germline): SGDLS, YYNGEE. The DNA of the CDR3 is TGTGCCAGCAGCGTACCCCCGGGACAGGGAGACACTGAAGCTTTCTTT. Amino acids: CASSVPPGQGDTEAFF.

The V gene is TRBV29-1, the J gene TRBJ1-1; 8 positions agree with TRBD1. V dropped 3 bases and J dropped 3; count of bases not matched to a gene: 6. From germline, CDR1 is SQVTM and CDR2 ANQGSEA. This CDR3 contains 14 residues. Written as DNA, the CDR3 is TGCAGCGTTGAGGACAGGGTTTCGGACACTGAAGCTTTCTTT. Translating it yields CSVEDRVSDTEAFF.

The gene calls are TRBV7-9 and TRBJ2-1; 9 bases agree with TRBD2. The J segment lost 6 bases and the V segment lost 4 bases, leaving 10 bases of the junction unmatched. The CDR3 consists of 16 residues. The V gene's germline CDR1 is SEHNR and CDR2 FQNEAQ (reference sequence). DNA for the CDR3: TGTGCCAGCAGCTCCCCACCTAGCGGGATCATCAATGAGCAGTTCTTC. Protein: CASSSPPSGIINEQFF.

The V call is TRBV11-2, the J call TRBJ2-7; maybe TRBD2 (5 bases). V lost 1 base to trimming and J lost 2 bases, with 12 bases between them. The CDR3 has 15 amino acids. CDR1 SGHAT and CDR2 FQNNGV come from the germline V gene. The CDR3 loop reads CASSLGLGLAYEQYF. CDR3 nucleotide sequence: TGTGCCAGCAGCTTAGGCCTCGGACTGGCCTACGAGCAGTACTTC.

The genes are TRBV7-6 and TRBJ2-7; the match to TRBD1 covers 7 bases. The CDR3 contains 14 residues. V lost 0 bases, J lost 5 bases, and 4 bases stayed unmatched. From germline, CDR1 is SGHVS and CDR2 FNYEAQ. The CDR3 DNA sequence: TGTGCCAGCAGCTTAGCAGGGGGCTGGAACGAGCAGTACTTC. Translation gives CASSLAGGWNEQYF.

This clone was counted between two and nine times. The gene calls are TRBV6-4 and TRBJ2-3, with D maybe TRBD2 (6 bases). The CDR3 contains 14 residues. Germline loops: CDR1 MRHNA, CDR2 SNTAGT. Trimming left V 8 bases short and J 2 bases short, with 14 bases between. The CDR3 region is CASRAAGPTDTQYF. The CDR3 DNA sequence: TGTGCCAGCCGAGCGGCGGGGCCCACAGATACGCAGTATTTT.

This clone was seen a handful of times. J is TRBJ1-2 and V is TRBV7-9; tentative D call: TRBD1 (5 bases). Germline V CDR1 and CDR2: SEHNR, FQNEAQ (reference sequence). Trimming removed 5 bases at V and 6 bases at J, with 7 bases between. The CDR3 sequence is 11 residues long. The CDR3 protein is CASSMTDGYTF. In nucleotides, the CDR3 is TGTGCCAGCAGCATGACAGATGGCTACACCTTC. Full variable domain (missing parts from reference TRBV7-9 and TRBJ1-2): DTGVSQNPRHKITKRGQNVTFRCDPISEHNRLYWYRQTLGQGPEFLTYFQNEAQLEKSRLLSDRFSAERPKGSFSTLEIQRTEQGDSAMYLCASSMTDGYTFGSGTRLTVV.